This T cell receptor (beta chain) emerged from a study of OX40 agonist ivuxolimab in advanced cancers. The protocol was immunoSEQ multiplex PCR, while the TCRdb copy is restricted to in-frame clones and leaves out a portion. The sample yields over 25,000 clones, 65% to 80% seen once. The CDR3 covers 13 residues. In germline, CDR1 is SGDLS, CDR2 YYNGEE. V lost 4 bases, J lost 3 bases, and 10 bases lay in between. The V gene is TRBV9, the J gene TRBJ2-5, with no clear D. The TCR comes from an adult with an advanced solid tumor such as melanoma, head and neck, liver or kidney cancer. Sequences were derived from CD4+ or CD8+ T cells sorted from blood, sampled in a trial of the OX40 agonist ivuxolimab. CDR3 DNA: TGTGCCAGCAGCACCGGGTTAGAAGAGACCCAGTACTTC. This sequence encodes CASSTGLEETQYF.